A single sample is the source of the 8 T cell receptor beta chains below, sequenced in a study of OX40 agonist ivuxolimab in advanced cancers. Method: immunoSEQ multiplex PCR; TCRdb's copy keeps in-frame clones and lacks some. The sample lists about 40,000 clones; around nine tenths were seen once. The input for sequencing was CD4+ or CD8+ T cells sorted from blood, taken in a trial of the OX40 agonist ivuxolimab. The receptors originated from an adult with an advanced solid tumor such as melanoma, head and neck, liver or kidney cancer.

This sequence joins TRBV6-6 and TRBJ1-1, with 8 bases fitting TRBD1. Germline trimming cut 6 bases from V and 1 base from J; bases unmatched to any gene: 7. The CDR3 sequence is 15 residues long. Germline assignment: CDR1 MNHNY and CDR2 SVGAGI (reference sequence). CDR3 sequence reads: CASSPGGGPNTEAFF. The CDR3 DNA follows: TGTGCCAGCAGCCCAGGGGGCGGACCGAACACTGAAGCTTTCTTT.

CDR3 DNA sequence: TGTGCCAGCAACGCAGGGGATGGCACTGAAGCTTTCTTT. It translates to CASNAGDGTEAFF. The rearrangement uses TRBV6-6 and TRBJ1-1, with D maybe TRBD1 (6 bases). Trimming stripped 7 bases from V and 4 bases from J, with 13 bases between. The CDR3 is made up of 13 amino acids. Germline loops: CDR1 MNHNY, CDR2 SVGAGI (reference sequence).

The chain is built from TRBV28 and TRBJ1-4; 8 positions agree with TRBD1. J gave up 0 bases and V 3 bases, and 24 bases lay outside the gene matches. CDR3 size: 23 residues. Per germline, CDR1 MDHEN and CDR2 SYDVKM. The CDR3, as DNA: TGTGCCAGCAGTTTCCCGGTAGCAGGGGGCGAGGAGCCACTAGTTGCAACTAATGAAAAACTGTTTTTT. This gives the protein CASSFPVAGGEEPLVATNEKLFF.

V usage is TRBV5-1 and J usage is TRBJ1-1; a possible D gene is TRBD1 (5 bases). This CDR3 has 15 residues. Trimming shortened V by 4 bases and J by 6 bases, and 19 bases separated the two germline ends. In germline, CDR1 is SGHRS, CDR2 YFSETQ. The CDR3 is CASSPFGGSLAEAFF. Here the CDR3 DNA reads TGCGCCAGCAGCCCCTTTGGGGGGAGTCTGGCTGAAGCTTTCTTT.

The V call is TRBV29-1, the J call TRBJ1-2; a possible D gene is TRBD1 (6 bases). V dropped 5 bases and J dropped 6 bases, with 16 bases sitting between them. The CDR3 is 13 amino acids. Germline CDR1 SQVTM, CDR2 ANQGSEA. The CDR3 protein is CSVHREWQDGYTF. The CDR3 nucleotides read TGCAGCGTTCACAGGGAGTGGCAGGATGGCTACACCTTC.

The DNA for the CDR3 is TGCGCCAGCAGCTTAGGAGGGGGTGGCTACGAGCAGTACTTC. This gives the protein CASSLGGGGYEQYF. This chain links TRBV5-1 with TRBJ2-7; perhaps D is TRBD1 or TRBD2 (6 bases each). Trimming took 2 bases from V and 3 from J, leaving 12 bases between them. CDR1 is SGHRS and CDR2 is YFSETQ in the germline V gene. CDR3 size: 14 residues.

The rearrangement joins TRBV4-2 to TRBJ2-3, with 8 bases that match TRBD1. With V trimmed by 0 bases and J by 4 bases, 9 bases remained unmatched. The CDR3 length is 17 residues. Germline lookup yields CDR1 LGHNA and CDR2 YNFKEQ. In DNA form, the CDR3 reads TGTGCCAGCAGCCAAGACATCGACAGGGGTAAGGCAGATACGCAGTATTTT. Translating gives CASSQDIDRGKADTQYF.

The CDR3 DNA reads as TGCAGTGCCGTGGACAGGATCGAGCAGTACTTC. It yields the protein CSAVDRIEQYF. This chain uses TRBV20-1 with TRBJ2-7, with 7 positions matching TRBD1. After removal of 6 bases from V and 6 bases from J, the junction contained 5 bases not matched to a gene. The CDR3 totals 11 residues. Germline V CDR1 and CDR2: DFQATT, SNEGSKA (reference sequence).